This paragraph covers one T cell receptor beta chain sequence. Sequencing used immunoSEQ multiplex PCR; TCRdb keeps in-frame clones, though not all of them. The data show around 30,000 clones, around 84% seen once. These data are taken from a study of T cells in narcolepsy. Study-wide context: Healthy controls were enrolled alongside patients with narcolepsy type 1 or type 2.

In germline, CDR1 is SNHLY, CDR2 FYNNEI. This CDR3 is 12 amino acids long. The V gene lost 6 bases and the J gene lost 5 bases, with 10 bases spanning the gap. This clonotype was obtained from a human donor in good health. The material sequenced was memory (CD45RA-) CD4+ T cells from blood. V and J are TRBV2 and TRBJ1-1; D is uncertain. CDR3 coding DNA: TGTGCCAGCAGAGCAGGTTATACTGAAGCTTTCTTT. It codes for CASRAGYTEAFF.